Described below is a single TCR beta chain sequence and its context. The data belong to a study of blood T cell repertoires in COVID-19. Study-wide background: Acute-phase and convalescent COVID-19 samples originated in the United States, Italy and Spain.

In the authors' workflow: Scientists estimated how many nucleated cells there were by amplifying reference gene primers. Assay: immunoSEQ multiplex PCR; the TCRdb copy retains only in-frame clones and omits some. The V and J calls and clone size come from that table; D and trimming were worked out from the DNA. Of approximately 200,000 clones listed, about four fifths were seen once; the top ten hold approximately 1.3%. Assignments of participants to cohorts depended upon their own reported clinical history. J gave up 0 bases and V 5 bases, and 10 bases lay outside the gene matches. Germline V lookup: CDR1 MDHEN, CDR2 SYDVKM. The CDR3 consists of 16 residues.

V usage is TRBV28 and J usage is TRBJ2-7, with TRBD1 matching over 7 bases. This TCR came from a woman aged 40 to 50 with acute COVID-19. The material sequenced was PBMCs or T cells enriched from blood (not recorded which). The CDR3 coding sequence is TGTGCCAGCAGTGAAACAGGGGCCATAAGCTCCTACGAGCAGTACTTC. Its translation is CASSETGAISSYEQYF.